Shown below are 2 T cell receptor beta chains from a single sample sequenced in a study of T cell clonality in common variable immunodeficiency. Some clones are missing from TCRdb's copy, which holds only in-frame ones; the method was immunoSEQ multiplex PCR. The counts give about 40,000 clones, none of them seen only once; roughly 3.5% is held by the top ten. The specimen sequenced was peripheral blood mononuclear cells. These receptors were collected from a person aged 18-70 years in good health.

In its sample, this clone was seen many times. The read falls 3 residues short of the CDR3 end, and the missing part is taken from the germline J gene. The chain employs TRBV2 and TRBJ2-7; a weak D match, TRBD2 (5 bases). CDR3 size: 13 residues. Between the trimmed V and J ends, which lost 5 bases and 2 bases, there was a span of 10 bases. Germline V gene lookup returns CDR1 SNHLY and CDR2 FYNNEI. This CDR3 is CASSSGGTYEQYF. The DNA read from the CDR3 is TGTGCCAGCAGTAGCGGCGGTACCTACGAG.

This clone occurred many times. From the germline J gene comes the end of the CDR3, since the read stops 3 residues before it. V gene TRBV29-1 combines with J gene TRBJ2-1; D unclear. Germline V gene data show CDR1 as SQVTM and CDR2 as ANQGSEA. This CDR3 has 12 residues. The ends were cut back, 2 bases at V and 6 bases at J, with 8 bases in the middle. The sequenced CDR3 bases are TGCAGCGTTGAAATCCGTGTCAATGAG. Protein product: CSVEIRVNE. In full, the CDR3 reads CSVEIRVNEQFF.